These 27 T cell receptor beta chains share one sample of origin, sequenced in a study of cytomegalovirus exposure and HLA in healthy donors. The primer mix had 60 Vbeta and 13 Jbeta primers. Only in-frame clones appear in the TCRdb table, and some are missing; sequencing was by immunoSEQ multiplex PCR. The repertoire holds 230,000 or so clones, with approximately 91% as singletons. Material for sequencing was PBMCs. Source of these receptors: a girl aged 2-10 years in good health and CMV-seronegative.

The chain links TRBV25-1 to TRBJ1-4, with D unresolved. Germline CDR1 MGHDK, CDR2 SYGVNS. The V and J ends lost 3 bases and 6 bases respectively, with 17 bases between them. The CDR3 runs 16 residues. The CDR3 nucleotides read TGTGCCAGCAGTGATACCAACAGCCTCAAAGATGAAAAACTGTTTTTT. Its translation is CASSDTNSLKDEKLFF.

J is TRBJ1-1 and V is TRBV30; 8 bases are a match to TRBD1. After removal of 2 bases from V and 3 bases from J, the junction contained 5 bases not matched to a gene. The CDR3 totals 14 residues. Germline CDR1 is GTSNPN and CDR2 is SVGIG (reference sequence). The CDR3 loop is CAWSRQGLDTEAFF. CDR3 nucleotides: TGTGCCTGGAGTAGACAGGGGTTGGACACTGAAGCTTTCTTT. Combining the CDR3 with reference TRBV30 and TRBJ1-1 gives the whole variable domain SQTIHQWPATLVQPVGSPLSLECTVEGTSNPNLYWYRQAAGRGLQLLFYSVGIGQISSEVPQNLSASRPQDRQFILSSKKLLLSDSGFYLCAWSRQGLDTEAFFGQGTRLTVV.

This chain links TRBV5-6 with TRBJ2-7; possibly TRBD1 for D (5 bases). V dropped 1 base and J dropped 4 bases, with 15 bases sitting between them. CDR1 and CDR2 (germline): SGHDT, YYEEEE. The CDR3 totals 15 residues. The DNA for the CDR3 is TGTGCCAGCAGCTTGCCATCCGGACATCCATACGAGCAGTACTTC. Translating it yields CASSLPSGHPYEQYF.

The J gene is TRBJ1-5, the V gene TRBV18; D may be TRBD1 (6 bases). The germline CDR1 and CDR2 sequences are KGHSH and LQKENI. Trimming shortened V by 2 bases and J by 5 bases, and 13 bases separated the two germline ends. CDR3 size: 15 residues. The CDR3 region is CASSPATGSHQPQHF. In DNA, the CDR3 is TGTGCCAGCTCACCAGCCACAGGGTCGCATCAGCCCCAGCATTTT.

The chain combines TRBV7-9 with TRBJ1-2, with a tentative D call TRBD1 (5 bases). Germline V gene sequence: CDR1 SEHNR, CDR2 FQNEAQ (reference sequence). The CDR3 sequence is 17 residues long. V gave up 5 bases and J gave up 1 base, with 20 bases separating them. CDR3 residues: CASSDRQPFVLNYGYTF. The CDR3 region has the DNA TGTGCCAGCAGCGACCGACAGCCTTTCGTACTTAACTATGGCTACACCTTC.

The V gene is TRBV15, the J gene TRBJ1-1, with D unresolved. V gave up 3 bases and J gave up 0 bases, with 14 bases separating them. CDR1 and CDR2 (germline): LNHNV, YYDKDF (reference sequence). The CDR3 is 16 amino acids. The CDR3 DNA sequence: TGTGCCACCAGCAGCCCCCACAGAAGAATGAACACTGAAGCTTTCTTT. Translated, it gives CATSSPHRRMNTEAFF.

V and J are TRBV7-2 and TRBJ1-4; D gene unclear. The ends were cut back, 2 bases at V and 6 bases at J, with 10 bases in the middle. Germline-derived CDR1 and CDR2 are SGHTA and FQGNSA. This CDR3 spans 14 amino acids. The CDR3 is CASSLLREYEKLFF. CDR3 coding DNA: TGTGCCAGCAGCTTATTGAGGGAATATGAAAAACTGTTTTTT.

The V and J genes are TRBV7-2 and TRBJ2-1; 9 bases line up with TRBD2. CDR3 length equals 13 residues. Germline V gene lookup returns CDR1 SGHTA and CDR2 FQGNSA. The V gene end was trimmed by 5 bases and the J gene end by 11 bases; junction bases not matched to a gene: 7. CDR3 sequence reads: CASSITSGRKQFF. CDR3 DNA: TGTGCCAGCAGCATAACTAGCGGGCGCAAGCAGTTCTTC.

This chain uses TRBV21-1 with TRBJ2-4; the D call in the table, TRBD2, was not verified against the DNA. TRBV21-1 has pseudogene status. This CDR3 spans 14 amino acids. CDR3 nucleotide sequence: TGTGCCAGCAGCGCGGGACGGGGAGAAAACATTCAGTACTTC. This gives the protein CASSAGRGENIQYF.

V is TRBV5-4 and J is TRBJ2-3, with 10 bases matching TRBD2. J was trimmed by 0 bases and V by 4 bases; bases with no gene match: 5. CDR1 and CDR2 from the germline V gene are SGHNT and YYREEE (reference sequence). This CDR3 contains 16 residues. CDR3 sequence: CASSPLAGGSTDTQYF. The CDR3 DNA follows: TGTGCCAGCAGCCCCTTAGCGGGAGGTAGCACAGATACGCAGTATTTT.

The rearrangement uses TRBV5-8 and TRBJ1-4, with 9 bases lining up with TRBD1. The germline V gene encodes CDR1 SGHTS and CDR2 YDEGEE. The V and J ends lost 3 bases and 5 bases, in that order; junction bases with no gene match: 2. The CDR3 is 14 amino acids. CDR3 DNA: TGTGCCAGCAGCTCCGGGACAGGGAATGAAAAACTGTTTTTT. Residues: CASSSGTGNEKLFF.

V usage is TRBV27 and J usage is TRBJ1-4; 8 bases are a match to TRBD1. The J segment lost 10 bases and the V segment lost 2 bases, leaving 6 bases of the junction unmatched. Germline-derived CDR1 and CDR2 are MNHEY and SMNVEV (reference sequence). The CDR3 length is 14 residues. The CDR3 spells CASSLGQGTGKLFF. DNA of the CDR3: TGTGCCAGCAGTTTAGGACAGGGTACGGGAAAACTGTTTTTT.

This sequence joins TRBV6-5 and TRBJ1-2, with 9 bases identical to TRBD1. V shed 6 bases and J 8 bases; nucleotides not matched to a gene: 7. CDR1 MNHEY and CDR2 SVGAGI come from the germline V gene. This CDR3 is built from 13 residues. As DNA, the CDR3 is TGTGCCAGCAGCCGGACAGGGGAGGGCGGCTACACCTTC. It yields the protein CASSRTGEGGYTF.

The CDR3 reads CASSSRGGREDTQYF. CDR3 DNA sequence: TGTGCCAGCAGTTCCCGGGGGGGCCGTGAGGATACGCAGTATTTT. This chain uses TRBV27 with TRBJ2-3; 8 bases align to TRBD2. This CDR3 region has 15 residues. Per the germline V gene, CDR1 is MNHEY and CDR2 is SMNVEV (reference sequence). V lost 4 bases and J lost 6; bases outside the gene matches: 9.

J is TRBJ2-1 and V is TRBV18; a weak D match, TRBD2 (6 bases). Germline-derived CDR1 and CDR2 are KGHSH and LQKENI. V was shortened by 3 bases and J by 2 bases, with 8 bases between the two germline ends. This CDR3 has 14 amino acids. CDR3 DNA: TGTGCCAGCTCACCCGGCGGGGCCTACAATGAGCAGTTCTTC. Translated, it gives CASSPGGAYNEQFF.

The chain has TRBV7-8 and TRBJ2-7, with a possible D match to TRBD2 (6 bases). The V gene lost 2 bases and the J gene lost 6 bases, with 11 bases spanning the gap. Germline values: CDR1 SGHVS, CDR2 FQNEAQ. The CDR3 is 13 amino acids. CDR3 coding DNA: TGTGCCAGCAGCTTATCCTTCGGGGGCGAGCAGTACTTC. It specifies CASSLSFGGEQYF.

The V gene is TRBV10-2, the J gene TRBJ2-1; 7 nucleotides line up with TRBD2. V trimming: 11 bases; J trimming: 6 bases; junction bases outside the gene matches: 13. CDR1 and CDR2 (germline): WSHSY, SAAADI. The CDR3 length is 14 residues. The CDR3 sequence: CAARGGPSGNEQFF. The CDR3 DNA reads TGCGCCGCCCGGGGAGGGCCTAGCGGCAATGAGCAGTTCTTC.

V usage is TRBV13 and J usage is TRBJ2-7; 8 nucleotides match TRBD2. V shed 5 bases, J shed 5 bases, and the junction held 14 bases outside the gene matches. CDR3 length: 16 amino acids. Germline CDR1 PRHDT, CDR2 FYEKMQ (reference sequence). DNA for the CDR3: TGTGCCAGCAGCGTAACGCGGGGGGCGAAGAGGGACGAGCAGTACTTC. Translating gives CASSVTRGAKRDEQYF.

The V call is TRBV6-1, the J call TRBJ2-3; TRBD2 aligns across 8 bases. The CDR3 length is 15 residues. Germline loops: CDR1 MNHNS, CDR2 SASEGT. Trimming removed 7 bases from V and 1 base from J; junction bases left unmatched: 7. CDR3 nucleotides: TGTGCCAGCACCTCAGCGGGAGAGGGCACAGATACGCAGTATTTT. It codes for CASTSAGEGTDTQYF.

This clone was seen just once. V and J are TRBV10-3 and TRBJ2-6; the D gene is possibly TRBD1 (5 bases). The CDR3 extends over 18 amino acids. The V gene lost 10 bases and the J gene lost 0 bases, with 22 bases spanning the gap. CDR1 is ENHRY, CDR2 SYGVKD, per germline. CDR3 coding DNA: TGTGCCACCGCCCTGAATGGCAGGGCAGCCTCTGGGGCCAACGTCCTGACTTTC. Encoded protein: CATALNGRAASGANVLTF.

The CDR3 DNA follows: TGTGCCAGCAGTACGGGACTAGCGGGAGATGAGCAGTTCTTC. Encoded protein: CASSTGLAGDEQFF. J is TRBJ2-1 and V is TRBV27, with 14 positions matching TRBD2. Germline CDR1 is MNHEY and CDR2 is SMNVEV (reference sequence). With 5 bases clipped from V and 8 bases from J, the junction kept 2 bases outside the gene matches. This CDR3 region has 14 residues.

The gene calls are TRBV5-1 and TRBJ1-1, with 8 bases that match TRBD1. V shed 5 bases and J 3 bases; nucleotides not matched to a gene: 12. The germline CDR1 and CDR2 sequences are SGHRS and YFSETQ. This CDR3 comprises 16 residues. The CDR3 reads CASSLIGTGYDTEAFF. For the CDR3, the DNA is TGCGCCAGCAGTTTAATTGGGACAGGTTATGACACTGAAGCTTTCTTT.

V and J are TRBV10-3 and TRBJ2-5; 9 positions match TRBD2. This CDR3 spans 12 amino acids. V dropped 8 bases and J dropped 5; count of bases not matched to a gene: 3. Germline-derived CDR1 and CDR2 are ENHRY and SYGVKD. This chain's CDR3 is CAIQREDETQYF. The CDR3 bases are TGTGCCATCCAGCGGGAGGATGAGACCCAGTACTTC.

The chain has TRBV27 and TRBJ2-7; tentatively, D is TRBD2 (5 bases). V lost 8 bases and J lost 4, with 21 bases in between. The V gene's germline CDR1 is MNHEY and CDR2 SMNVEV (reference sequence). The CDR3 is 15 amino acids. The CDR3 here is CASDPRPGSGYEQYF. The CDR3 DNA reads as TGTGCCAGCGACCCACGGCCGGGGTCTGGGTACGAGCAGTACTTC.

The count of this clone is one. The chain employs TRBV9 and TRBJ1-1; D is perhaps TRBD1 (5 bases). This CDR3 spans 13 amino acids. The germline V and J ends were trimmed by 3 bases and 4 bases, with 10 bases remaining between them. Germline V lookup: CDR1 SGDLS, CDR2 YYNGEE. DNA for the CDR3: TGTGCCAGCAGCGCGGGACTGCCCACTGAAGCTTTCTTT. It yields the protein CASSAGLPTEAFF. The full variable domain, rest sourced from reference TRBV9 and TRBJ1-1, is DSGVTQTPKHLITATGQRVTLRCSPRSGDLSVYWYQQSLDQGLQFLIQYYNGEERAKGNILERFSAQQFPDLHSELNLSSLELGDSALYFCASSAGLPTEAFFGQGTRLTVV.

V usage is TRBV7-2 and J usage is TRBJ2-7; 9 positions match TRBD1. The CDR3 loop spans 15 amino acids. Trimming took 2 bases from V and 2 from J; bases not matched to a gene: 4. Germline V CDR1 and CDR2: SGHTA, FQGNSA. CDR3 region: CASSLIGTGTYEQYF. The DNA for the CDR3 is TGTGCCAGCAGCTTAATAGGGACAGGGACCTACGAGCAGTACTTC.

This chain uses TRBV5-4 with TRBJ2-1; TRBD2 agrees at 12 bases. The V and J ends lost 1 base and 6 bases, in that order; junction bases with no gene match: 5. The CDR3 spans 16 residues. In germline, CDR1 is SGHNT, CDR2 YYREEE (reference sequence). Here the CDR3 reads CASSLPASGGANEQFF. The DNA of the CDR3 is TGTGCCAGCAGCTTGCCGGCTAGCGGGGGGGCCAATGAGCAGTTCTTC.